This T cell receptor (beta chain) was profiled in a study of shared clonotypes between healthy human individuals. Study-wide results and caveats: Memory subsets generally showed lower estimated richness than naive subsets.

As to this clone: Its target is unknown.

CD45RO-negative CD8 cells positively selected for CCR7 made up the naive population, which excluded terminally differentiated effector memory CD45RA+ cells. The CDR3 contains 15 residues. CDR1 is SGHDT, CDR2 YYEEEE, per germline. J gave up 1 base and V 1 base, and 1 base lay outside the gene matches. Source study methods: Owing to the provision of junction-only sequences devoid of quality scores by immunoSEQ, filtering differed. Repertoires were generated with immunoSEQ multiplex PCR, while TCRdb's copy carries only in-frame clones and drops some. The V and J calls and clone size are taken from that table; D and trimming were inferred from the DNA. Seen here are 1.5 million to 2.5 million clones, about 95% observed once, and the top ten hold approximately 1.2%.

The chain combines TRBV5-6 with TRBJ2-2; 7 bases line up with TRBD1. The sample was naive CD8+ T cells sorted from blood. The receptor was isolated from a man between 18 and 29 years old in good health. As DNA, the CDR3 is TGTGCCAGCAGCTTGCGGGACAGGAACACCGGGGAGCTGTTTTTT. It yields the protein CASSLRDRNTGELFF. Combining the CDR3 with reference TRBV5-6 and TRBJ2-2 gives the whole variable domain DAGVTQSPTHLIKTRGQQVTLRCSPKSGHDTVSWYQQALGQGPQFIFQYYEEEERQRGNFPDRFSGHQFPNYSSELNVNALLLGDSALYLCASSLRDRNTGELFFGEGSRLTVL.